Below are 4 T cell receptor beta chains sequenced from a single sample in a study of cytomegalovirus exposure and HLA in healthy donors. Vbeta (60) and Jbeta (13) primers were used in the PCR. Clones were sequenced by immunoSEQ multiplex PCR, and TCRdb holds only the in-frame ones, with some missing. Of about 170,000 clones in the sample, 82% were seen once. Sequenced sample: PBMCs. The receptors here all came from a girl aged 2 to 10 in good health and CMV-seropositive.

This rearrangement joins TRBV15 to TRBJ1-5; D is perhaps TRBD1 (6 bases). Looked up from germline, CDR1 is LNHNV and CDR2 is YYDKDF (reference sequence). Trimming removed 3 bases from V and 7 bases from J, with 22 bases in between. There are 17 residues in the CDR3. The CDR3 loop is CATSSPPQGVASQPQHF. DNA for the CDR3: TGTGCCACCAGCAGTCCGCCACAGGGAGTCGCCAGCCAGCCCCAGCATTTT.

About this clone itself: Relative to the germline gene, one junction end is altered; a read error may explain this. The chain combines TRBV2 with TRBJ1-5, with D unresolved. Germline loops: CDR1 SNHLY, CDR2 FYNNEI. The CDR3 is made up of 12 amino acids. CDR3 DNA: TGTACCAGCAGTGTAGGAGGCCAGCCCCAGCATTTT. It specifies CTSSVGGQPQHF.

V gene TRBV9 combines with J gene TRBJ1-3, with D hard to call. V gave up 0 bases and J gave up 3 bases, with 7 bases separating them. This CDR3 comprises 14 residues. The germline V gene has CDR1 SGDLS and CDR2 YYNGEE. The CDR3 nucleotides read TGTGCCAGCAGCGTAGATGGCAGTGGAAACACCATATATTTT. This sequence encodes CASSVDGSGNTIYF. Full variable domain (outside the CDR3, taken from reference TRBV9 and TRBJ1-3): DSGVTQTPKHLITATGQRVTLRCSPRSGDLSVYWYQQSLDQGLQFLIQYYNGEERAKGNILERFSAQQFPDLHSELNLSSLELGDSALYFCASSVDGSGNTIYFGEGSWLTVV.

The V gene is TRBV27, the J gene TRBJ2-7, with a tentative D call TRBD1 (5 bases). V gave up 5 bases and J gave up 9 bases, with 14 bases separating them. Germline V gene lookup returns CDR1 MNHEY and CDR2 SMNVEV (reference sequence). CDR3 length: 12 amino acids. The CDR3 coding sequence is TGTGCCAGCAGTCCCCAGGGCATCAGGCAGTACTTC. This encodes CASSPQGIRQYF.